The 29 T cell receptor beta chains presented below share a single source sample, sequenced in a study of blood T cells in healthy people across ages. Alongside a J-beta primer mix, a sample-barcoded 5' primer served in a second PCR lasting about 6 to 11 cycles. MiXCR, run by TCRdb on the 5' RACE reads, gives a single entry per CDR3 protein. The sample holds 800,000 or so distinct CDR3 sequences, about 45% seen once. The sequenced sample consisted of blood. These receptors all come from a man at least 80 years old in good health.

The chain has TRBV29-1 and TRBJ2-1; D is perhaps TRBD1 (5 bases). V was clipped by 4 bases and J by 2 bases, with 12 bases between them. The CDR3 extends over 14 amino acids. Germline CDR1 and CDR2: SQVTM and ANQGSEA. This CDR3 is CSVAPQGAYNEQFF. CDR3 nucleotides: TGCAGCGTTGCTCCTCAGGGCGCCTACAATGAGCAGTTCTTC.

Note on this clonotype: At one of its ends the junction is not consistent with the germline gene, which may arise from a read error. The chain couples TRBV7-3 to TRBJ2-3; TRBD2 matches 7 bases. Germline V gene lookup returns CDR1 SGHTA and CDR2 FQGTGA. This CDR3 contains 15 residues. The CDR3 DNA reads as TGTGCCAGCAGCGCTGGGGGGGGACTCAGAGATGCGCAGTATTTT. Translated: CASSAGGGLRDAQYF. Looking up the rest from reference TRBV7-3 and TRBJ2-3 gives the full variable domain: GAGVSQTPSNKVTEKGKYVELRCDPISGHTALYWYRQSLGQGPEFLIYFQGTGAADDSGLPNDRFFAVRPEGSVSTLKIQRTERGDSAVYLCASSAGGGLRDAQYFGPGTRLTVL.

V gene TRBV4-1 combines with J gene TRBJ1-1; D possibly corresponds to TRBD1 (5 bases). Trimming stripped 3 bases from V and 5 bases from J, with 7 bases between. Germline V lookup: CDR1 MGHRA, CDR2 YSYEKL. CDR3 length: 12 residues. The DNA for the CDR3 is TGCGCCAGCAGCCAGGGGGAAACTGAAGCTTTCTTT. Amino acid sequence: CASSQGETEAFF.

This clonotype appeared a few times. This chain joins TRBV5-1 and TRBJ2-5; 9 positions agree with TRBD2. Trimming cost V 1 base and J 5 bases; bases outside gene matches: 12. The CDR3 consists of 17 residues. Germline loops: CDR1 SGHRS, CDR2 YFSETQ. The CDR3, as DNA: TGCGCCAGCAGCTTGTTCGGTTCGGCGGGAGGGGATGAGACCCAGTACTTC. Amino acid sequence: CASSLFGSAGGDETQYF.

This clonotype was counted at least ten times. The CDR3 protein is CASSDNLYPYEQYF. CDR3 coding DNA: TGTGCCAGCAGTGACAACCTATACCCCTACGAGCAGTACTTC. The rearrangement joins TRBV7-2 to TRBJ2-7; D not resolved. The germline V and J ends were trimmed by 6 bases and 2 bases, with 14 bases remaining between them. The CDR3 is made up of 14 amino acids. The germline gives CDR1 SGHTA, CDR2 FQGNSA.

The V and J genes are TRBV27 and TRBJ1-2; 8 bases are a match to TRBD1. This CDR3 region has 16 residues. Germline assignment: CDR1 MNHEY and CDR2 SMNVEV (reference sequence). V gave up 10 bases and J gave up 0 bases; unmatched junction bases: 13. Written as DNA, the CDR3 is TGTGCCACCGCGACAGGGGTGCCCATCTCTAACTATGGCTACACCTTC. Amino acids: CATATGVPISNYGYTF.

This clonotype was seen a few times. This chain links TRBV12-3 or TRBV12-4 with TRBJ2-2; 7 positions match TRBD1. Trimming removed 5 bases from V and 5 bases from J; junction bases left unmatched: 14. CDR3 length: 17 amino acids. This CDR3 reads CASSPSSTGSGTGELFF. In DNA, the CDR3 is TGTGCCAGCAGTCCATCCTCGACAGGGTCAGGGACCGGGGAGCTGTTTTTT.

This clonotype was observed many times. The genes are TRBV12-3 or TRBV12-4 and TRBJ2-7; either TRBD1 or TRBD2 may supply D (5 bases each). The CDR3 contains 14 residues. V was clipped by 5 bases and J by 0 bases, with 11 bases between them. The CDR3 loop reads CASSVRGSSYEQYF. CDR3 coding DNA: TGTGCCAGCAGTGTGAGGGGTAGCTCCTACGAGCAGTACTTC.

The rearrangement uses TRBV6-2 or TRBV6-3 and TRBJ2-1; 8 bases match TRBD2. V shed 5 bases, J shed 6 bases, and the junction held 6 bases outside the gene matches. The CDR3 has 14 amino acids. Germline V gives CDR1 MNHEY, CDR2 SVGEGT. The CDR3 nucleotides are TGTGCCAGCAGTGGTGGACTAGCTCCCAATGAGCAGTTCTTC. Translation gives CASSGGLAPNEQFF.

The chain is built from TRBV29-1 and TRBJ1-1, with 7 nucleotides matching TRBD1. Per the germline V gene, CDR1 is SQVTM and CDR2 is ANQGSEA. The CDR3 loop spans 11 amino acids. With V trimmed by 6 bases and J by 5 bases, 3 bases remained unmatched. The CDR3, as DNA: TGCAGCGTCTTGACAGGGACTGAAGCTTTCTTT. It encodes CSVLTGTEAFF. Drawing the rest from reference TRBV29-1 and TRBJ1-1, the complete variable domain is SAVISQKPSRDICQRGTSLTIQCQVDSQVTMMFWYRQQPGQSLTLIATANQGSEATYESGFVIDKFPISRPNLTFSTLTVSNMSPEDSSIYLCSVLTGTEAFFGQGTRLTVV.

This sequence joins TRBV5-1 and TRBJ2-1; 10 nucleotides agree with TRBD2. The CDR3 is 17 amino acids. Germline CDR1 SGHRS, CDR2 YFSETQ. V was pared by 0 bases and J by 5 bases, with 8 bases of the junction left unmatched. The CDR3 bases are TGCGCCAGCAGCTTGGTTGTAGCTAGCGGGGGCCACAATGAGCAGTTCTTC. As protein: CASSLVVASGGHNEQFF.

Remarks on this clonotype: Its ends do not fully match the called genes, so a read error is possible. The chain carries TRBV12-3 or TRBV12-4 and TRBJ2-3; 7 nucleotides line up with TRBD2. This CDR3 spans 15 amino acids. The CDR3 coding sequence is TGTGCCAGCAGTCGGACTAGTTGGAGCACAGATACGGAGTATTTT. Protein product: CASSRTSWSTDTEYF.

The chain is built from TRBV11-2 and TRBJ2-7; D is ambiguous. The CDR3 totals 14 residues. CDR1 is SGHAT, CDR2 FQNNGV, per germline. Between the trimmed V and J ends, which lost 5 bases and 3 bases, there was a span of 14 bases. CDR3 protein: CASSPGLGYYEQYF. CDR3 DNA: TGTGCCAGCAGCCCAGGTCTAGGGTACTACGAGCAGTACTTC.

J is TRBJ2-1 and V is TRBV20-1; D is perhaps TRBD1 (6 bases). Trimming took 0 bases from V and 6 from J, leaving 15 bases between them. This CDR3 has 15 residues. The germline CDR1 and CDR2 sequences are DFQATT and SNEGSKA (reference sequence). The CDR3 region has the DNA TGCAGTGCTAGAGAGCTTGCAGGGGTGGGCAATGAGCAGTTCTTC. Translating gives CSARELAGVGNEQFF.

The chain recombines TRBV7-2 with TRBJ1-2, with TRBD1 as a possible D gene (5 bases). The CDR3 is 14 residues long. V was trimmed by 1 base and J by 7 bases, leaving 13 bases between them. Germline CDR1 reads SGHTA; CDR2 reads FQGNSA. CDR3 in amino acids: CASSLEVGEGGYTF. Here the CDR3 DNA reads TGTGCCAGCAGCTTAGAAGTGGGGGAGGGTGGCTACACCTTC.

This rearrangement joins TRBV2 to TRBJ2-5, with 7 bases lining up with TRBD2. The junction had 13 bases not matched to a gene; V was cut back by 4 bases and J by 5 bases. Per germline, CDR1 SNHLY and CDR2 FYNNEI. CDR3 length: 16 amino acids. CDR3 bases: TGTGCCAGCAGTGTCCCCGGACTAGTGACAACTGAGACCCAGTACTTC. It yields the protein CASSVPGLVTTETQYF.

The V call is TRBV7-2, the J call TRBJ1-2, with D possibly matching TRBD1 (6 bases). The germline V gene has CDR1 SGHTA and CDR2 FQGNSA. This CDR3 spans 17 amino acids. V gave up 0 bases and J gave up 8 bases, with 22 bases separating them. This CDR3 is CASSLAASTAQGRGYTF. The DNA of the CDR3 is TGTGCCAGCAGCTTAGCGGCCTCGACAGCCCAGGGGAGGGGCTACACCTTC. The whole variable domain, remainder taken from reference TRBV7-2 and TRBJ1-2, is GAGVSQSPSNKVTEKGKDVELRCDPISGHTALYWYRQSLGQGLEFLIYFQGNSAPDKSGLPSDRFSAERTGGSVSTLTIQRTQQEDSAVYLCASSLAASTAQGRGYTFGSGTRLTVV.

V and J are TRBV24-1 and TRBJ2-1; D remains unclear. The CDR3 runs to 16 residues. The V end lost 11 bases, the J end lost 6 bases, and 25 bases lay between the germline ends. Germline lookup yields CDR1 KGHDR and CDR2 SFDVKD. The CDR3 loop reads CAKSTRYDQCTNEQFF. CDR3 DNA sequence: TGTGCCAAATCGACCCGATACGACCAATGTACCAATGAGCAGTTCTTC.

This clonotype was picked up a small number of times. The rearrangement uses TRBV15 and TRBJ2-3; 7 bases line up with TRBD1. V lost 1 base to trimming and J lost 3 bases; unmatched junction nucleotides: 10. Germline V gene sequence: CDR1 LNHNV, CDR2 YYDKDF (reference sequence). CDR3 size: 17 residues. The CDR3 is CATSRVVSADRTDTQYF. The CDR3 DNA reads TGTGCCACCAGCAGAGTGGTTTCGGCGGACAGGACAGATACGCAGTATTTT. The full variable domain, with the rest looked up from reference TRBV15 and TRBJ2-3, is DAMVIQNPRYQVTQFGKPVTLSCSQTLNHNVMYWYQQKSSQAPKLLFHYYDKDFNNEADTPDNFQSRRPNTSFCFLDIRSPGLGDTAMYLCATSRVVSADRTDTQYFGPGTRLTVL.

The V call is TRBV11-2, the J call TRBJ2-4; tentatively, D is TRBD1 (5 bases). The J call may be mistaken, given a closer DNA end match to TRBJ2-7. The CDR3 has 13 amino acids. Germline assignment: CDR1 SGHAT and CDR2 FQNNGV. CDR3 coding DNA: TGTGCCAGCAGCGTAGGGGTGACCTACGAGCAGTACTTC. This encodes CASSVGVTYEQYF.

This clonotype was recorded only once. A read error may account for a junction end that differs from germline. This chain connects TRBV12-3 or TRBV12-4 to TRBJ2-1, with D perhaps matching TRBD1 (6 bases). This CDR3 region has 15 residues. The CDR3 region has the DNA TGTGCCAGCAGGCCCTTCTCCCTTGGGGACAATGGGCAGTTCTTC. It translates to CASRPFSLGDNGQFF.

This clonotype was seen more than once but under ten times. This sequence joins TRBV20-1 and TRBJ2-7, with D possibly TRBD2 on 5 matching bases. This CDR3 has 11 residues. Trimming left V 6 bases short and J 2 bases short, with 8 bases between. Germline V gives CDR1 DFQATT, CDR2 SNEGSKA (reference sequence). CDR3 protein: CSAAETYEQYF. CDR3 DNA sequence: TGCAGTGCAGCGGAGACCTACGAGCAGTACTTC.

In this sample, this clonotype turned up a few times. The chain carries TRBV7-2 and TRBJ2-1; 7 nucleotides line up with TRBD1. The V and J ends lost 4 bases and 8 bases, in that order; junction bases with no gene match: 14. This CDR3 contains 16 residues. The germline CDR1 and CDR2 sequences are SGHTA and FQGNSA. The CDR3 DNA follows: TGTGCCAGCAGCTCAGGGGTCAGGGGGAATGTCGATGAGCAGTTCTTC. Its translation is CASSSGVRGNVDEQFF.

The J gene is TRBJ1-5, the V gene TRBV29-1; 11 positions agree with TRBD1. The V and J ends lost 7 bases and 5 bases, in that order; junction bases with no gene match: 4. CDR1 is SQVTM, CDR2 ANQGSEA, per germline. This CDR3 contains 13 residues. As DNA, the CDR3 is TGCAGCGCCGGGACAGGGGGTGATCAGCCCCAGCATTTT. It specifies CSAGTGGDQPQHF.

As DNA, the CDR3 is TGTGCCAGCTCACCTAGGACTAGCGGGAGCCCAGATACGCAGTATTTT. Residues: CASSPRTSGSPDTQYF. The chain links TRBV18 to TRBJ2-3, with TRBD2 identical over 13 bases. The junction had 4 bases not matched to a gene; V was cut back by 3 bases and J by 4 bases. CDR3 length equals 16 residues. Germline-derived CDR1 and CDR2 are KGHSH and LQKENI.

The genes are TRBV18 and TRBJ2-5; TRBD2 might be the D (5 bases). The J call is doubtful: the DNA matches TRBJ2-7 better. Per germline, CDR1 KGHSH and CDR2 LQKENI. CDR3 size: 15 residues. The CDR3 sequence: CASSPRTATEGEQYF. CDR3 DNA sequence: TGTGCCAGCTCACCACGGACGGCTACTGAGGGCGAGCAGTACTTC.

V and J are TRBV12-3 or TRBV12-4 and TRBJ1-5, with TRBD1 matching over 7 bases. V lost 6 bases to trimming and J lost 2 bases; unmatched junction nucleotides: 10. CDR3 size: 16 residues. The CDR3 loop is CASSRYLTGGNQPQHF. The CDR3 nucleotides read TGTGCCAGCAGCCGCTACCTTACAGGGGGCAATCAGCCCCAGCATTTT.

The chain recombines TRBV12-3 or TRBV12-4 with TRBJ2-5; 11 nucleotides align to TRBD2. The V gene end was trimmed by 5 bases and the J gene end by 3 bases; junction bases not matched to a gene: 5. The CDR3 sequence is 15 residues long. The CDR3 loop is CASSRGTSGKETQYF. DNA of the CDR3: TGTGCCAGCAGTCGAGGGACTAGCGGAAAAGAGACCCAGTACTTC.

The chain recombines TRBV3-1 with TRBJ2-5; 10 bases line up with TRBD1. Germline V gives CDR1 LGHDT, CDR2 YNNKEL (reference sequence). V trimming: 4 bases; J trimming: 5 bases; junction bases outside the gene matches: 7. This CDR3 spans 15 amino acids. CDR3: CASSPGTGVWETQYF. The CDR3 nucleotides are TGTGCCAGCAGCCCCGGGACAGGGGTTTGGGAGACCCAGTACTTC.